Presented here are 29 T cell receptor beta chains from one specimen sequenced in a study of blood T cell repertoires in COVID-19. Clones were sequenced by immunoSEQ multiplex PCR, and TCRdb holds only the in-frame ones, with some missing. The sample has 50,000 to 75,000 clones; approximately 80% are singletons. The sample was peripheral blood. All receptors derive from an elderly man with active or convalescent COVID-19.

In this sample, this clone turned up a few times. The genes are TRBV5-5 and TRBJ2-7; 7 nucleotides line up with TRBD1. This CDR3 is built from 14 residues. The germline CDR1 and CDR2 sequences are SGHKS and YYEKEE (reference sequence). Losses at the gene ends were 2 bases for V and 3 bases for J; bases not matched to a gene: 5. The DNA of the CDR3 is TGTGCCAGCAGCTTTGGTGCAGGGGGCTACGAGCAGTACTTC. Amino acids: CASSFGAGGYEQYF. The full variable domain, completed using reference TRBV5-5 and TRBJ2-7, is DAGVTQSPTHLIKTRGQQVTLRCSPISGHKSVSWYQQVLGQGPQFIFQYYEKEERGRGNFPDRFSARQFPNYSSELNVNALLLGDSALYLCASSFGAGGYEQYFGPGTRLTVT.

This clone came up once. The CDR3 spells CASKGPGIAEAFF. The CDR3 DNA reads as TGTGCCAGTAAGGGCCCGGGGATCGCTGAAGCTTTCTTT. The V and J genes are TRBV19 and TRBJ1-1; D uncertain. The CDR3 is 13 amino acids. V lost 7 bases and J lost 6, with 15 bases in between. Germline CDR1 and CDR2: LNHDA and SQIVND (reference sequence).

The chain employs TRBV29-1 and TRBJ1-1, with unresolved D. The CDR3 has 12 residues. Germline CDR1 and CDR2: SQVTM and ANQGSEA. V was shortened by 5 bases and J by 6 bases, with 13 bases between the two germline ends. This chain's CDR3 is CSVIAVRAEAFF. In DNA, the CDR3 is TGCAGCGTTATCGCGGTTCGCGCTGAAGCTTTCTTT.

The CDR3 loop reads CASSTSGSPTSEAFF. The CDR3 region has the DNA TGTGCCAGCAGTACGTCCGGGAGCCCTACGTCTGAAGCTTTCTTT. V and J are TRBV3-1 (or the pseudogene TRBV3-2) and TRBJ1-1, with no clear D. Germline values: CDR1 LGHDT, CDR2 YNNKEL (reference sequence). There are 15 residues in the CDR3. Trimming took 6 bases from V and 6 from J, leaving 20 bases between them.

V usage is TRBV7-8 and J usage is TRBJ1-1; D is perhaps TRBD1 (6 bases). The germline V and J ends were trimmed by 5 bases and 3 bases, with 10 bases remaining between them. CDR1 is SGHVS and CDR2 is FQNEAQ in the germline V gene. The CDR3 runs 13 residues. CDR3 nucleotides: TGTGCCAGCAGCCGGGACACCTACACTGAAGCTTTCTTT. Translation gives CASSRDTYTEAFF.

The gene calls are TRBV5-5 and TRBJ2-2; D remains ambiguous. Between the trimmed V and J ends, which lost 1 base and 2 bases, there was a span of 9 bases. Germline V lookup: CDR1 SGHKS, CDR2 YYEKEE (reference sequence). The CDR3 spans 15 residues. This CDR3 reads CASSLPGANTGELFF. The CDR3 DNA reads TGTGCCAGCAGCTTGCCCGGTGCCAACACCGGGGAGCTGTTTTTT.

This clone was recorded only once. The V and J genes are TRBV5-1 and TRBJ2-7; D is perhaps TRBD2 (6 bases). Trimming removed 0 bases from V and 2 bases from J, with 9 bases in between. CDR1 is SGHRS, CDR2 YFSETQ, per germline. This CDR3 has 14 amino acids. In nucleotides, the CDR3 is TGCGCCAGCAGCTTGGGACTAGAGGCCTACGAGCAGTACTTC. Protein product: CASSLGLEAYEQYF.

This chain joins TRBV7-9 and TRBJ2-7, with 9 nucleotides matching TRBD2. The CDR3 covers 15 residues. Germline V gives CDR1 SEHNR, CDR2 FQNEAQ (reference sequence). The ends lost 5 bases at V and 5 bases at J; junction bases unmatched: 10. The CDR3 DNA sequence: TGTGCCAGCAGCGACTCCGGGACTAGCATGAACGAGCAGTACTTC. It yields the protein CASSDSGTSMNEQYF.

This chain uses TRBV18 with TRBJ2-6; TRBD2 is a possible D gene (7 bases). The CDR3 runs to 15 residues. V lost 6 bases and J 2 bases, leaving 11 bases between the germline ends. Germline V lookup: CDR1 KGHSH, CDR2 LQKENI. The DNA for the CDR3 is TGTGCCAGCTCCCAAGGGGGGGCTGGGGCCAACGTCCTGACTTTC. This encodes CASSQGGAGANVLTF. The full variable domain, rest sourced from reference TRBV18 and TRBJ2-6, is NAGVMQNPRHLVRRRGQEARLRCSPMKGHSHVYWYRQLPEEGLKFMVYLQKENIIDESGMPKERFSAEFPKEGPSILRIQQVVRGDSAAYFCASSQGGAGANVLTFGAGSRLTVL.

The rearrangement joins TRBV5-1 to TRBJ2-1; TRBD1 matches 8 bases. The V and J ends lost 0 bases and 4 bases, in that order; junction bases with no gene match: 9. This CDR3 has 17 residues. Germline values: CDR1 SGHRS, CDR2 YFSETQ. Here the CDR3 reads CASSLEGRQGRYNEQFF. CDR3 coding DNA: TGCGCCAGCAGCTTGGAGGGGAGACAGGGGAGGTACAATGAGCAGTTCTTC.

CDR3: CASSEDGTGGYTF. The CDR3 DNA sequence: TGTGCCAGCAGTGAGGACGGAACGGGGGGCTACACCTTC. The chain uses TRBV6-1 and TRBJ1-2; no clear D. The V and J ends lost 3 bases and 8 bases respectively, with 13 bases between them. The CDR3 runs to 13 residues. CDR1 MNHNS and CDR2 SASEGT come from the germline V gene.

V and J are TRBV5-1 and TRBJ1-5; no clear D gene. The length of the CDR3 is 14 residues. The ends were cut back, 0 bases at V and 4 bases at J, with 8 bases in the middle. From germline, CDR1 is SGHRS and CDR2 YFSETQ. Written as DNA, the CDR3 is TGCGCCAGCAGCTTGGACGGGTTAAATCAGCCCCAGCATTTT. It encodes CASSLDGLNQPQHF. Using reference TRBV5-1 and TRBJ1-5 for the parts outside the CDR3, the full variable domain is KAGVTQTPRYLIKTRGQQVTLSCSPISGHRSVSWYQQTPGQGLQFLFEYFSETQRNKGNFPGRFSGRQFSNSRSEMNVSTLELGDSALYLCASSLDGLNQPQHFGDGTRLSIL.

V gene TRBV10-3 combines with J gene TRBJ2-2; 11 positions agree with TRBD2. The length of the CDR3 is 17 residues. With V trimmed by 10 bases and J by 0 bases, 10 bases remained unmatched. Germline V gene data show CDR1 as ENHRY and CDR2 as SYGVKD. CDR3 sequence reads: CATISGLAEANTGELFF. The DNA of the CDR3 is TGTGCCACGATTTCGGGACTAGCGGAGGCGAACACCGGGGAGCTGTTTTTT.

This chain links TRBV19 with TRBJ1-3; tentatively, D is TRBD1 (6 bases). The CDR3 has 14 residues. Trimming took 6 bases from V and 3 from J, leaving 12 bases between them. Germline V gene lookup returns CDR1 LNHDA and CDR2 SQIVND (reference sequence). This CDR3 is CASRSRQDGNTIYF. The DNA of the CDR3 is TGTGCCAGTAGGTCCCGACAGGATGGAAACACCATATATTTT. The complete variable domain, with remaining parts taken from reference TRBV19 and TRBJ1-3, reads DGGITQSPKYLFRKEGQNVTLSCEQNLNHDAMYWYRQDPGQGLRLIYYSQIVNDFQKGDIAEGYSVSREKKESFPLTVTSAQKNPTAFYLCASRSRQDGNTIYFGEGSWLTVV.

The chain has TRBV2 and TRBJ2-7; no definite D call. V was trimmed by 11 bases and J by 0 bases, leaving 8 bases between them. This CDR3 region has 11 residues. Germline values: CDR1 SNHLY, CDR2 FYNNEI. CDR3 in amino acids: CACSSSYEQYF. In DNA, the CDR3 is TGTGCCTGCTCTAGCTCCTACGAGCAGTACTTC.

This clone occurred a few times. This chain uses TRBV27 with TRBJ1-2; D ambiguous. Trimming left V 8 bases short and J 5 bases short, with 24 bases between. This CDR3 comprises 16 residues. Germline-derived CDR1 and CDR2 are MNHEY and SMNVEV (reference sequence). The DNA for the CDR3 is TGTGCCAGCCGACAACGATTGTTGGGTACCGAGTATGGCTACACCTTC. The encoded protein is CASRQRLLGTEYGYTF.

This rearrangement joins TRBV7-2 to TRBJ2-1; D might be TRBD2 (5 bases). V was pared by 7 bases and J by 10 bases, with 23 bases between. Germline loops: CDR1 SGHTA, CDR2 FQGNSA. The CDR3 length is 15 residues. CDR3 region: CASTSNGERKWEQFF. The DNA for the CDR3 is TGTGCCAGCACCTCTAACGGGGAAAGGAAGTGGGAGCAGTTCTTC.

The rearrangement uses TRBV9 and TRBJ2-2; 7 bases are a match to TRBD1. V was clipped by 0 bases and J by 2 bases; unmatched bases: 16. CDR1 is SGDLS and CDR2 is YYNGEE in the germline V gene. This CDR3 comprises 20 residues. In DNA, the CDR3 is TGTGCCAGCAGCGTAGGAGGTGCCCGACCGGGACAGAGAAACACCGGGGAGCTGTTTTTT. This encodes CASSVGGARPGQRNTGELFF.

The chain employs TRBV3-1 (or the pseudogene TRBV3-2) and TRBJ2-3, with unresolved D. The CDR3 totals 13 residues. Germline V gene sequence: CDR1 LGHDT, CDR2 YNNKEL (reference sequence). V lost 1 base and J 6 bases, leaving 8 bases between the germline ends. CDR3 bases: TGTGCCAGCAGCCAAGGGGTTAGCGATACGCAGTATTTT. It translates to CASSQGVSDTQYF.

The chain employs TRBV9 and TRBJ2-5, with D hard to call. V dropped 2 bases and J dropped 2 bases, with 7 bases sitting between them. The CDR3 is made up of 13 amino acids. Germline CDR1 is SGDLS and CDR2 is YYNGEE. In nucleotides, the CDR3 is TGTGCCAGCAGCGTTACGGAGCAAGAGACCCAGTACTTC. Its protein is CASSVTEQETQYF.

The chain couples TRBV29-1 to TRBJ2-7; TRBD2 might be the D (5 bases). Trimming removed 4 bases at V and 2 bases at J, with 12 bases between. The CDR3 sequence is 13 residues long. Germline CDR1 is SQVTM and CDR2 is ANQGSEA. The CDR3 nucleotides are TGCAGCGTTGTTCCGGACTTTACCTACGAGCAGTACTTC. Encoded protein: CSVVPDFTYEQYF.

This clone was detected only a few times. Here the CDR3 reads CASSQLDRPIYEQYF. The CDR3 DNA is TGTGCCAGCAGCCAACTGGACAGGCCTATCTACGAGCAGTACTTC. V is TRBV3-1 (or the pseudogene TRBV3-2) and J is TRBJ2-7; 7 nucleotides agree with TRBD1. The trim removed 2 bases at V and 3 bases at J, leaving 7 bases unmatched. The CDR3 contains 15 residues. CDR1 and CDR2 from the germline V gene are LGHDT and YNNKEL (reference sequence).

V is TRBV9 and J is TRBJ1-4; D ambiguous. Germline CDR1 SGDLS, CDR2 YYNGEE. The CDR3 is 13 residues long. Trimming shortened V by 4 bases and J by 8 bases, and 12 bases separated the two germline ends. This chain's CDR3 is CASSFDGNEKLFF. The CDR3 DNA is TGTGCCAGCAGCTTCGACGGGAACGAAAAACTGTTTTTT.

The chain couples TRBV27 to TRBJ1-5; no firm D call. V lost 5 bases, J lost 5 bases, and 16 bases lay in between. The CDR3 runs 15 residues. Germline V gene data show CDR1 as MNHEY and CDR2 as SMNVEV (reference sequence). The CDR3 DNA reads TGTGCCAGCAGTACAAGGCTTGGGCAGGATCAGCCCCAGCATTTT. Amino acid sequence: CASSTRLGQDQPQHF.

The chain combines TRBV7-3 with TRBJ2-3; 9 bases align to TRBD1. The germline CDR1 and CDR2 sequences are SGHTA and FQGTGA. The V segment lost 6 bases and the J segment 4 bases; nucleotides outside the gene matches: 8. There are 15 residues in the CDR3. CDR3 region: CASRLQGAASDTQYF. DNA of the CDR3: TGTGCCAGCAGGTTACAGGGGGCGGCGTCAGATACGCAGTATTTT.

This clone has a handful of counts. V is TRBV5-1 and J is TRBJ1-4; TRBD1 matches 9 bases. J lost 5 bases, V lost 5 bases, and 4 bases had no gene match. The CDR3 has 14 amino acids. Germline CDR1 SGHRS, CDR2 YFSETQ. Written as DNA, the CDR3 is TGCGCCAGCAGTTATGGACAGGGGAATGAAAAACTGTTTTTT. It codes for CASSYGQGNEKLFF. Together with reference TRBV5-1 and TRBJ1-4, the CDR3 gives the full variable domain: KAGVTQTPRYLIKTRGQQVTLSCSPISGHRSVSWYQQTPGQGLQFLFEYFSETQRNKGNFPGRFSGRQFSNSRSEMNVSTLELGDSALYLCASSYGQGNEKLFFGSGTQLSVL.

The V gene is TRBV28, the J gene TRBJ1-1, with D possibly matching TRBD1 (5 bases). CDR3 length: 14 residues. The ends were cut back, 5 bases at V and 0 bases at J, with 10 bases in the middle. Germline lookup yields CDR1 MDHEN and CDR2 SYDVKM. CDR3 DNA sequence: TGTGCCAGCAGTACAGGACGGTTGAACACTGAAGCTTTCTTT. Translating gives CASSTGRLNTEAFF.

The J gene is TRBJ2-3, the V gene TRBV11-2; a weak D match, TRBD1 (6 bases). The ends were cut back, 2 bases at V and 4 bases at J, with 10 bases in the middle. The germline V gene encodes CDR1 SGHAT and CDR2 FQNNGV. This CDR3 comprises 14 residues. CDR3 in DNA: TGTGCCAGCAGCTTAAGTAAGGGGGCAGATACGCAGTATTTT. Translating gives CASSLSKGADTQYF.

V is TRBV5-1 and J is TRBJ1-4, with D hard to call. Germline V gene lookup returns CDR1 SGHRS and CDR2 YFSETQ. With 0 bases removed from V and 8 bases from J, the gap between germline ends came to 11 bases. This CDR3 is built from 14 residues. In DNA, the CDR3 is TGCGCCAGCAGCTTGGGGGGAGGCGCCGAAAAACTGTTTTTT. It translates to CASSLGGGAEKLFF. Based on the CDR3 plus reference TRBV5-1 and TRBJ1-4, the full variable domain is KAGVTQTPRYLIKTRGQQVTLSCSPISGHRSVSWYQQTPGQGLQFLFEYFSETQRNKGNFPGRFSGRQFSNSRSEMNVSTLELGDSALYLCASSLGGGAEKLFFGSGTQLSVL.